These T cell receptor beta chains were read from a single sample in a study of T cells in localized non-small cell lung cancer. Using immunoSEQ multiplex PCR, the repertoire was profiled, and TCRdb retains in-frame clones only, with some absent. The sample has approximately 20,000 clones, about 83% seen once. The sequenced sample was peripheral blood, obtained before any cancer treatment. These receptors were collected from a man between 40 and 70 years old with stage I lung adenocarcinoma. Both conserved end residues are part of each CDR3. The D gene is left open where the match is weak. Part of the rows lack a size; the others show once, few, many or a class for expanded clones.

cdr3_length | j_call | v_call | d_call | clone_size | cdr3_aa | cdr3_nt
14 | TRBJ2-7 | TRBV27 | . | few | CASSLMSGGYEQYF | TGTGCCAGCAGTTTAATGTCCGGAGGCTACGAGCAGTACTTC
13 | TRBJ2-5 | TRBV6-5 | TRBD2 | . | CASSYREGETQYF | TGTGCCAGCAGTTACCGGGAGGGTGAGACCCAGTACTTC
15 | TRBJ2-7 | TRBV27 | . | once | CASSSAGHRIYEQYF | TGTGCCAGCAGTTCTGCCGGACATCGGATCTACGAGCAGTACTTC
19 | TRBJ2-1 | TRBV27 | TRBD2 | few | CASSPTGLAGGDRLRKQFF | TGTGCCAGCAGTCCTACGGGACTAGCGGGAGGGGATCGGCTCAGGAAGCAGTTCTTC
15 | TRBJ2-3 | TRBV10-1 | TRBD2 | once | CASSETGGTGGTQYF | TGCGCCAGCAGTGAGACTGGGGGAACGGGAGGTACGCAGTATTTT
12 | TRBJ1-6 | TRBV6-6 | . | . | CASSSISSPLHF | TGTGCCAGCAGTTCCATATCTTCACCCCTCCACTTT
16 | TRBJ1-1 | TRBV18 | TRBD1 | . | CASSPTGTGANTEAFF | TGTGCCAGCTCACCGACGGGGACAGGGGCGAACACTGAAGCTTTCTTT
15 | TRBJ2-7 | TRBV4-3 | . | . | CASSQVVGGAYEQYF | TGCGCCAGCAGCCAAGTCGTTGGCGGGGCCTACGAGCAGTACTTC
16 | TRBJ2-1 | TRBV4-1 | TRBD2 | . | CASSQLGLAVRDEQFF | TGCGCCAGCAGCCAGTTAGGACTAGCGGTTAGGGATGAGCAGTTCTTC
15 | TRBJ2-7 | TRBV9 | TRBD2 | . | CASSVESGSSYEQYF | TGTGCCAGCAGCGTAGAGAGCGGGAGCTCCTACGAGCAGTACTTC
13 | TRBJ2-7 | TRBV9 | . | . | CASSVAGDYEQYF | TGTGCCAGCAGCGTAGCGGGGGACTACGAGCAGTACTTC
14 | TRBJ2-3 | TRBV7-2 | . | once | CASSFRTGTDTQYF | TGTGCCAGCAGCTTTAGGACGGGAACAGATACGCAGTATTTT
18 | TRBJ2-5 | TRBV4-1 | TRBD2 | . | CASSGGLAGGPIQETQYF | TGCGCCAGCAGCGGCGGACTAGCGGGGGGACCTATTCAAGAGACCCAGTACTTC
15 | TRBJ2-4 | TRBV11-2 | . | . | CASSLRVLAKNIQYF | TGTGCCAGCAGCCTCAGGGTTCTAGCCAAAAACATTCAGTACTTC
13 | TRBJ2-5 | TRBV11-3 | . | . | CASSSGPVETQYF | TGTGCCAGCAGCTCGGGGCCTGTGGAGACCCAGTACTTC
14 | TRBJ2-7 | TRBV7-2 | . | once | CASSLSRPAGEQYF | TGTGCCAGCAGCTTATCTAGACCTGCAGGGGAGCAGTACTTC
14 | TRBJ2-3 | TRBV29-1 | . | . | CSVEAGPGEDTQYF | TGCAGCGTTGAAGCGGGGCCAGGGGAGGATACGCAGTATTTT
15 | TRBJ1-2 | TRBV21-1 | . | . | CASSFRDRGLYGYTF | TGTGCCAGCAGCTTCCGGGACAGGGGGCTCTATGGCTACACCTTC
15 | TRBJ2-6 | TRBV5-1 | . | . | CASSLTGQGANVLTF | TGCGCCAGCAGCTTGACAGGGCAAGGGGCCAACGTCCTGACTTTC
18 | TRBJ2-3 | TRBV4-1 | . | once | CASSQDPLRQGLSDTQYF | TGCGCCAGCAGCCAAGACCCCCTTAGGCAGGGCCTGTCAGATACGCAGTATTTT
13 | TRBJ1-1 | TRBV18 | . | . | CASSLQENTEAFF | TGTGCCAGCTCACTTCAGGAGAACACTGAAGCTTTCTTT
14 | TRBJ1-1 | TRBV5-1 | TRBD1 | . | CASTRDRGDTEAFF | TGCGCCAGCACCCGGGACAGGGGGGACACTGAAGCTTTCTTT